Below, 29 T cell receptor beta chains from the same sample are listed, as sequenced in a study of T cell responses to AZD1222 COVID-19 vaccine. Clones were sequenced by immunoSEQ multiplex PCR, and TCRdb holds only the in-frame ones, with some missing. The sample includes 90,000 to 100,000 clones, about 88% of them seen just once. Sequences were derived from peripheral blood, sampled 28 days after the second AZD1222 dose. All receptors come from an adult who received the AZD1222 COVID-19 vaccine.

This CDR3 reads CASSSTWTSGRTDTQYF. The CDR3 coding sequence is TGTGCCAGCAGTTCGACGTGGACTAGCGGACGCACAGATACGCAGTATTTT. The chain has TRBV28 and TRBJ2-3, with 10 bases matching TRBD2. Germline V gene lookup returns CDR1 MDHEN and CDR2 SYDVKM. The CDR3 is made up of 17 amino acids. Trimming took 4 bases from V and 1 from J; bases not matched to a gene: 8.

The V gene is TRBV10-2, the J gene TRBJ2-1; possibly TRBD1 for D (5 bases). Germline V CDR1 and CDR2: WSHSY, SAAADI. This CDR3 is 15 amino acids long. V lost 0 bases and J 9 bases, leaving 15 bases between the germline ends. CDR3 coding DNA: TGCGCCAGCAGTGAGTCGCGCCCAGGGATTACTGAGCAGTTCTTC. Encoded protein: CASSESRPGITEQFF.

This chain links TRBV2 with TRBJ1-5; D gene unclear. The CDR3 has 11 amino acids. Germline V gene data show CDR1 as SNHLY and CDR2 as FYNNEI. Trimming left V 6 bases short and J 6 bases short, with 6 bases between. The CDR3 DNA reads TGTGCCAGCAGGTCGTCTCAGCCCCAGCATTTT. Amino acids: CASRSSQPQHF.

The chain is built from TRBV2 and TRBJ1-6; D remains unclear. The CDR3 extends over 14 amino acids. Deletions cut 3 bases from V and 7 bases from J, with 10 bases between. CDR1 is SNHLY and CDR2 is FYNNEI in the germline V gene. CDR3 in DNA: TGTGCCAGCAGTGACCAGGCAAAGAATTCACCCCTCCACTTT. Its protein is CASSDQAKNSPLHF.

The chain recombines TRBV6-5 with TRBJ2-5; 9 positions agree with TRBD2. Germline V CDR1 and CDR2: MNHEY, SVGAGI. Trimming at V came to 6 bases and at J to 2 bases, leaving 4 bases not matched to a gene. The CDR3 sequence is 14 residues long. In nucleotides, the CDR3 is TGTGCCAGCAGCCTGACTAGCGGACAAGAGACCCAGTACTTC. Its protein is CASSLTSGQETQYF.

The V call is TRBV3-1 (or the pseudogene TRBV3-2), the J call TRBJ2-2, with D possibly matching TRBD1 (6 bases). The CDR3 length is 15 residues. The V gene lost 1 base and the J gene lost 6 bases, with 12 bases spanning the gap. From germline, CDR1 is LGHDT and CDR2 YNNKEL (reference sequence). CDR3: CASSQGDTASGELFF. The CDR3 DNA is TGTGCCAGCAGCCAAGGGGACACGGCTTCCGGGGAGCTGTTTTTT.

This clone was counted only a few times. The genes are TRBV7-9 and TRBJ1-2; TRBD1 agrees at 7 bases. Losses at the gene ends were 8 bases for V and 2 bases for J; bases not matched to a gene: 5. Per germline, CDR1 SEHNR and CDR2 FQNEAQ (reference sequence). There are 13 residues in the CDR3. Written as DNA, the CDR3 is TGTGCCAGCTCGGGACAGCAGAACTATGGCTACACCTTC. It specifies CASSGQQNYGYTF.

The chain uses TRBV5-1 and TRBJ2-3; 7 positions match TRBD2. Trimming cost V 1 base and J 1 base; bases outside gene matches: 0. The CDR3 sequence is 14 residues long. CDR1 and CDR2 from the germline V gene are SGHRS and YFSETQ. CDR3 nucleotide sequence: TGCGCCAGCAGCTTGACTAGCGGCACAGATACGCAGTATTTT. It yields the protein CASSLTSGTDTQYF. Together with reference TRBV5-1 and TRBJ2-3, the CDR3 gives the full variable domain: KAGVTQTPRYLIKTRGQQVTLSCSPISGHRSVSWYQQTPGQGLQFLFEYFSETQRNKGNFPGRFSGRQFSNSRSEMNVSTLELGDSALYLCASSLTSGTDTQYFGPGTRLTVL.

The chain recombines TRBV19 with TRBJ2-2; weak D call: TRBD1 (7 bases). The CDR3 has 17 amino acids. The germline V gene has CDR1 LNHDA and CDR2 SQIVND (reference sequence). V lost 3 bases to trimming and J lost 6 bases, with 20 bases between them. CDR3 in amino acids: CASSMGGQRGRAGELFF. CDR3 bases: TGTGCCAGTAGTATGGGGGGACAGAGAGGAAGGGCCGGGGAGCTGTTTTTT.

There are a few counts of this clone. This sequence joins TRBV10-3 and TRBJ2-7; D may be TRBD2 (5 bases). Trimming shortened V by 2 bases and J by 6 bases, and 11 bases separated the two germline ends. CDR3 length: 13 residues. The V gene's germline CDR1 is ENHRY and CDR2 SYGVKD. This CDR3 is CAISEVAAGEQYF. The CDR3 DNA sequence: TGTGCCATCAGTGAGGTTGCGGCGGGCGAGCAGTACTTC.

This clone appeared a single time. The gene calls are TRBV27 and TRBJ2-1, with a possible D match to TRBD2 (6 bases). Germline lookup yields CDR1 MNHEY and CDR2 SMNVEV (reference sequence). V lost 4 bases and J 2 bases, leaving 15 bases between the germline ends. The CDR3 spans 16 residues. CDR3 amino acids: CASSSYGSLTYNEQFF. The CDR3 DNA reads TGTGCCAGCAGTTCGTACGGGAGCCTTACCTACAATGAGCAGTTCTTC.

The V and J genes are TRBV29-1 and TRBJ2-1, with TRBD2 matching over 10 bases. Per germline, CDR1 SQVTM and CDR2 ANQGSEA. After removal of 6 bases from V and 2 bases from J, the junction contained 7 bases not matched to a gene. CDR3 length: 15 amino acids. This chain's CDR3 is CSVRGLAGAYNEQFF. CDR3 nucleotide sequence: TGCAGCGTCCGCGGCCTAGCGGGAGCCTACAATGAGCAGTTCTTC.

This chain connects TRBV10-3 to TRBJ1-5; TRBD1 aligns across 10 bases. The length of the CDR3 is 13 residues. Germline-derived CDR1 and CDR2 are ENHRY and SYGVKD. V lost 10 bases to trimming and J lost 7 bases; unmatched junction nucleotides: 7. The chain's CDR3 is CATMDRGDQPQHF. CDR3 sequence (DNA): TGTGCCACGATGGACAGGGGGGACCAGCCCCAGCATTTT.

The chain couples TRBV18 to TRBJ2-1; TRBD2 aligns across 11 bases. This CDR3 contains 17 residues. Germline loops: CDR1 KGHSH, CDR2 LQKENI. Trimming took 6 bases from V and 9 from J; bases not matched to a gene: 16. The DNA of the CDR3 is TGTGCCAGCTCGCTTATGGGGGGGACTAGCGGTCTAAGTGAGCAGTTCTTC. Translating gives CASSLMGGTSGLSEQFF.

The CDR3 DNA follows: TGTGCCAGTGCCAAACAGGGTATCCAGCCCCAGCATTTT. It translates to CASAKQGIQPQHF. The chain recombines TRBV19 with TRBJ1-5; a weak D match, TRBD1 (6 bases). Looked up from germline, CDR1 is LNHDA and CDR2 is SQIVND (reference sequence). The CDR3 is 13 amino acids. The V end was cut by 8 bases, the J end by 7 bases, with 15 bases between.

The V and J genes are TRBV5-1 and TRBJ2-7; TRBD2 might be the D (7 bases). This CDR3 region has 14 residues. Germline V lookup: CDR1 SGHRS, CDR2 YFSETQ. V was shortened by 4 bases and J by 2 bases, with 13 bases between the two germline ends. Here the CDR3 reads CASSRGDITYEQYF. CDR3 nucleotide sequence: TGCGCCAGCAGCCGGGGGGACATCACCTACGAGCAGTACTTC. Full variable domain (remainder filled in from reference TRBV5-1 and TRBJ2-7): KAGVTQTPRYLIKTRGQQVTLSCSPISGHRSVSWYQQTPGQGLQFLFEYFSETQRNKGNFPGRFSGRQFSNSRSEMNVSTLELGDSALYLCASSRGDITYEQYFGPGTRLTVT.

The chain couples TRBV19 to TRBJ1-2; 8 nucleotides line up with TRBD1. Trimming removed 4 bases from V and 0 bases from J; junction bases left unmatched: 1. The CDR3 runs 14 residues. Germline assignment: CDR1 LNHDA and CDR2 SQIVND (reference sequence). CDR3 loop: CASSRQGSNYGYTF. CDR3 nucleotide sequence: TGTGCCAGTAGTAGACAGGGGTCTAACTATGGCTACACCTTC.

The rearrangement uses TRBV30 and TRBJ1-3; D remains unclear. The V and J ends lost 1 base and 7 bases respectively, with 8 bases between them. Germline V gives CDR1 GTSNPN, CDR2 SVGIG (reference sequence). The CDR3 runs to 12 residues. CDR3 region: CAWSAAGNTIYF. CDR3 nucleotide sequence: TGTGCCTGGAGTGCAGCCGGGAACACCATATATTTT. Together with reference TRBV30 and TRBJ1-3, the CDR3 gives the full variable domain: SQTIHQWPATLVQPVGSPLSLECTVEGTSNPNLYWYRQAAGRGLQLLFYSVGIGQISSEVPQNLSASRPQDRQFILSSKKLLLSDSGFYLCAWSAAGNTIYFGEGSWLTVV.

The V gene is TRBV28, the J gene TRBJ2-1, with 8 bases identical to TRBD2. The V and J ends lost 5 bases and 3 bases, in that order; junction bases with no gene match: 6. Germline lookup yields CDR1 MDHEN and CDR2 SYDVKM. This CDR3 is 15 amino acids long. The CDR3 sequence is CASSRGGGNYNEQFF. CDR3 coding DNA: TGTGCCAGCAGTCGGGGGGGAGGGAACTACAATGAGCAGTTCTTC. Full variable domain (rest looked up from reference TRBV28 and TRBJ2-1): DVKVTQSSRYLVKRTGEKVFLECVQDMDHENMFWYRQDPGLGLRLIYFSYDVKMKEKGDIPEGYSVSREKKERFSLILESASTNQTSMYLCASSRGGGNYNEQFFGPGTRLTVL.

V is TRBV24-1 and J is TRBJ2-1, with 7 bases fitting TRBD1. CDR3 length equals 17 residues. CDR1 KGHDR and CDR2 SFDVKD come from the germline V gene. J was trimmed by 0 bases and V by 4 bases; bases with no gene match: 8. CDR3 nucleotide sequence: TGTGCCACCAGTGAACACGGACAGGTTAGCTCCTACAATGAGCAGTTCTTC. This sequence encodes CATSEHGQVSSYNEQFF.

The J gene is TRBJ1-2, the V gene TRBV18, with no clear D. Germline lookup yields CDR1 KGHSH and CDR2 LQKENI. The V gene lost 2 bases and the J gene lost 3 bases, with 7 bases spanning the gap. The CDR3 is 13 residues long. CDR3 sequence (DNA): TGTGCCAGCTCACCAAAACGGGACTATGGCTACACCTTC. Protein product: CASSPKRDYGYTF.

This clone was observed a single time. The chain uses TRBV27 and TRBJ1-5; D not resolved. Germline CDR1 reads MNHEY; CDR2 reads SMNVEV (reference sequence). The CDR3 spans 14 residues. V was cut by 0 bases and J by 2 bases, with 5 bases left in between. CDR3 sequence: CASSLSWRNQPQHF. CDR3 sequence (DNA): TGTGCCAGCAGTTTATCGTGGCGCAATCAGCCCCAGCATTTT.

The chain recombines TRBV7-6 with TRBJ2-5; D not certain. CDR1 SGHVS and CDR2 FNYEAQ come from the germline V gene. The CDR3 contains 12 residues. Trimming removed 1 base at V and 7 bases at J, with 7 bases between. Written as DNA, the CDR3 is TGTGCCAGCAGCTTAGATTTGGGGACCCAGTACTTC. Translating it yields CASSLDLGTQYF.

The CDR3 DNA is TGTGCCAGCAGTGCACCTAGCGGGAGTTTCGACACCGGGGAGCTGTTTTTT. It specifies CASSAPSGSFDTGELFF. The V call is TRBV6-1, the J call TRBJ2-2, with 10 bases identical to TRBD2. This CDR3 comprises 17 residues. Looked up from germline, CDR1 is MNHNS and CDR2 is SASEGT. The junction had 8 bases not matched to a gene; V was cut back by 4 bases and J by 3 bases.

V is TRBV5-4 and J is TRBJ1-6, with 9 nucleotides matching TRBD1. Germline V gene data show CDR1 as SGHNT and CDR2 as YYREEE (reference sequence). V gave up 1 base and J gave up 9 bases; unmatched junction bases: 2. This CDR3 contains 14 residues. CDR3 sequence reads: CASSLNRGRSPLHF. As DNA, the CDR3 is TGTGCCAGCAGCTTGAACAGGGGGCGTTCACCCCTCCACTTT.

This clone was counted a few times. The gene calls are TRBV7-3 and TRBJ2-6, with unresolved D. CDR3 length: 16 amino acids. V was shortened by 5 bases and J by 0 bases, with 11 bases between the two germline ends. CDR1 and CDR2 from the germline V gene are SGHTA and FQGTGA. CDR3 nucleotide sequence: TGTGCCAGCAGCATTGACCGGAGCTCTGGGGCCAACGTCCTGACTTTC. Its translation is CASSIDRSSGANVLTF.

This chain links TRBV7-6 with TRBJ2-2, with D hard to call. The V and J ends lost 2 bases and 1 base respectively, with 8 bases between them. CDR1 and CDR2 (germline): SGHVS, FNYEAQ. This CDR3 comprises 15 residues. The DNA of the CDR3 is TGTGCCAGCAGCTTAATAAGCGTGAACACCGGGGAGCTGTTTTTT. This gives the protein CASSLISVNTGELFF.

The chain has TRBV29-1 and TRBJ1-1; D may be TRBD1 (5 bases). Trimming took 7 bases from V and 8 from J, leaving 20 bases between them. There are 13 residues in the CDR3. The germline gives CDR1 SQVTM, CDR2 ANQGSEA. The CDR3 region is CSAKRGNKDEAFF. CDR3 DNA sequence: TGCAGCGCCAAAAGGGGTAATAAGGACGAAGCTTTCTTT.

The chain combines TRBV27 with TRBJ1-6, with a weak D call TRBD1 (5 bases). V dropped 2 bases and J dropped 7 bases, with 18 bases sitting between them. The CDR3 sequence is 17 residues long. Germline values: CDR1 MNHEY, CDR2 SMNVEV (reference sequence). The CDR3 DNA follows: TGTGCCAGCAGTTTAAAGGCTTCGGGGCAGGCAAATTCACCCCTCCACTTT. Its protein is CASSLKASGQANSPLHF.